The 2 T cell receptor beta chains presented below share a single source sample, sequenced in a study of molecular identifiers for immune sequencing clone quantification. One entry per CDR3 protein, called by TCRdb with MiXCR from the PCR reads. The sample comprises approximately 500,000 distinct CDR3 sequences, 20% to 25% of which are singletons, and around 0.86% rests with the top ten. Material for sequencing was naive CD8+ T cells from blood, with Jurkat cell RNA spiked in. Specified subset: FACS-sorted CD8+CD4-CCR7+CD45RA+ naive T cells. These receptors came from a human donor in good health. Some libraries in this study had Jurkat cell RNA spiked in.

This rearrangement joins TRBV6-1 to TRBJ1-6; TRBD1 matches at 7 bases. The V gene's germline CDR1 is MNHNS and CDR2 SASEGT. Unmatched junction bases numbered 5, after V lost 4 bases and J lost 2 bases. The CDR3 sequence is 16 residues long. CDR3 loop: CASSASTGPYNSPLHF. The CDR3 DNA follows: TGTGCCAGCAGTGCCTCGACAGGGCCCTATAATTCACCCCTCCACTTT.

As concerns this clonotype: One end of the junction is discordant with germline, which a read error may explain. The V gene is TRBV12-3 or TRBV12-4, the J gene TRBJ1-2; no clear D. The CDR3 consists of 14 residues. CDR3: CASRPPYANYGCTF. The CDR3 DNA follows: TGTGCCAGCAGACCTCCATACGCTAACTATGGCTGCACCTTC.